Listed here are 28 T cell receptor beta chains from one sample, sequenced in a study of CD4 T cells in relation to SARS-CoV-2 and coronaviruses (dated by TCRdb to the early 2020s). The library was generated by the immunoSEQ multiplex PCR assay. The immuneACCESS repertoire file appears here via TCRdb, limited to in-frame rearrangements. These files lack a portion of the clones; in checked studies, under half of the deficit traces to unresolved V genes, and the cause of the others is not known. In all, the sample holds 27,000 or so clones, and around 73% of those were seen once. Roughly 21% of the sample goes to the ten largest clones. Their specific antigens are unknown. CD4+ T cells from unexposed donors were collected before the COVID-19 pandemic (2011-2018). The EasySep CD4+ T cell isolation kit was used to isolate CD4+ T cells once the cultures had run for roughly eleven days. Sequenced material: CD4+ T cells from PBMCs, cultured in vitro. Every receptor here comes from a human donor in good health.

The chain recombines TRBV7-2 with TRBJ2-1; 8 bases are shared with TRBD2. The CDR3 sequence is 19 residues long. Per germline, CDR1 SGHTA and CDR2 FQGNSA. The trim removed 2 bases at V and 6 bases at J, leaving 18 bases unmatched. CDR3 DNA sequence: TGTGCCAGCAGCTTAACACCTGCCACAGCGGGAGTAGGGGGCAATGAGCAGTTCTTC. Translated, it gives CASSLTPATAGVGGNEQFF. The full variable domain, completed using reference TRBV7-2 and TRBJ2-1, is GAGVSQSPSNKVTEKGKDVELRCDPISGHTALYWYRQSLGQGLEFLIYFQGNSAPDKSGLPSDRFSAERTGGSVSTLTIQRTQQEDSAVYLCASSLTPATAGVGGNEQFFGPGTRLTVL.

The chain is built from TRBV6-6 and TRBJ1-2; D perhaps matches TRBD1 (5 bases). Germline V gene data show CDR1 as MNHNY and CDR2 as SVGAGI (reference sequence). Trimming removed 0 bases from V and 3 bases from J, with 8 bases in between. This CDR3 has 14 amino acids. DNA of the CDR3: TGTGCCAGCAGTTACTCGGGCAGGGACTATGGCTACACCTTC. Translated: CASSYSGRDYGYTF.

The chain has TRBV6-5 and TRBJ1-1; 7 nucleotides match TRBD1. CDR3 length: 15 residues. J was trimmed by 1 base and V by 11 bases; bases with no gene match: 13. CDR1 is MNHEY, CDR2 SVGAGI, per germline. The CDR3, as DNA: TGTGCCGGAGAAAGACAGGGTACGAGGAACACTGAAGCTTTCTTT. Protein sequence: CAGERQGTRNTEAFF.

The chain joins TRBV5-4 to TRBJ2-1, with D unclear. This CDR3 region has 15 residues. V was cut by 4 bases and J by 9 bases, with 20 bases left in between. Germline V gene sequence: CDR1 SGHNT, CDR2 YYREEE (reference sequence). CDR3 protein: CASSPDEGSGGEQFF. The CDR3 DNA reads TGTGCCAGCAGCCCGGACGAAGGGTCCGGCGGTGAGCAGTTCTTC.

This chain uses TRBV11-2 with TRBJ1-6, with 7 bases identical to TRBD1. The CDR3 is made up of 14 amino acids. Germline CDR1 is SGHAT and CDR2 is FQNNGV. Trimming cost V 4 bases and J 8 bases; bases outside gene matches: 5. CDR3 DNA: TGTGCCAGCAGCTCCGGGACAGACGATTCACCCCTCCACTTT. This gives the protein CASSSGTDDSPLHF.

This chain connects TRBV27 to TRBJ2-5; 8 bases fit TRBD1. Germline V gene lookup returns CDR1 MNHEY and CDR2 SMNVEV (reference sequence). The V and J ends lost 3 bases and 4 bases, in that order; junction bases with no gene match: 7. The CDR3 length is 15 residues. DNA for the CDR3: TGTGCCAGCAGTTTTAGGACAGGGAGAGGAGAGACCCAGTACTTC. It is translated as CASSFRTGRGETQYF.

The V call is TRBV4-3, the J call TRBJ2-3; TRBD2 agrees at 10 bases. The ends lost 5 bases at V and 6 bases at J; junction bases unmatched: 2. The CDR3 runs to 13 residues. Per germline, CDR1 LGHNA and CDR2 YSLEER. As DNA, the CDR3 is TGCGCCAGCAGCGCGGGACTAGCGGATACGCAGTATTTT. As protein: CASSAGLADTQYF.

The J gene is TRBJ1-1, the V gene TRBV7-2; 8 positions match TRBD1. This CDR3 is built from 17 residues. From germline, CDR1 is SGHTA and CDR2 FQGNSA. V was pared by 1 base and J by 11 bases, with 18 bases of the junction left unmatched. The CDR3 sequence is CASSLVGVDRGQGKAFF. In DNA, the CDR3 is TGTGCCAGCAGCTTAGTGGGAGTAGACAGGGGTCAGGGAAAGGCTTTCTTT.

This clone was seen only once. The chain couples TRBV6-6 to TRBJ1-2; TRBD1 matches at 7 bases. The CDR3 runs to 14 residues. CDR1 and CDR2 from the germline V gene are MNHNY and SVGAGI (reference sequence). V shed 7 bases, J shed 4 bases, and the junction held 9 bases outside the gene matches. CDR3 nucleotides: TGTGCCAGCACGCCAGGGGGTTCAGGCTATGGCTACACCTTC. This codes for CASTPGGSGYGYTF.

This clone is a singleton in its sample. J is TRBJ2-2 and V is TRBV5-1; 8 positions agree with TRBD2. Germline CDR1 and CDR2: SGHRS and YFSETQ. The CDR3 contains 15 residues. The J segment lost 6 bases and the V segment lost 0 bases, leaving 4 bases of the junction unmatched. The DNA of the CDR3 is TGCGCCAGCAGCTTGGACGGGAGGGCCGCCGGGGAGCTGTTTTTT. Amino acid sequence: CASSLDGRAAGELFF.

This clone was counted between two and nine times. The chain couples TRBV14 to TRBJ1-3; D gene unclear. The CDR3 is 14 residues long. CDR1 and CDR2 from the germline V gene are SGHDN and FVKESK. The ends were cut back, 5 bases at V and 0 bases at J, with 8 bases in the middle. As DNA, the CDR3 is TGTGCCAGCAGCTCGACTGCCTCTGGAAACACCATATATTTT. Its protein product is CASSSTASGNTIYF.

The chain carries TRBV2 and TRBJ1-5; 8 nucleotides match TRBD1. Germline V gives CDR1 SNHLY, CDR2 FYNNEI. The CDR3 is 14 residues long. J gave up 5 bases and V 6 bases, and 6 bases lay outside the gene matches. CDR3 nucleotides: TGTGCCAGCAGCGACCAGGGGGCACATCAGCCCCAGCATTTT. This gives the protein CASSDQGAHQPQHF. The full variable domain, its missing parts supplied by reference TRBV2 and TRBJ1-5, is EPEVTQTPSHQVTQMGQEVILRCVPISNHLYFYWYRQILGQKVEFLVSFYNNEISEKSEIFDDQFSVERPDGSNFTLKIRSTKLEDSAMYFCASSDQGAHQPQHFGDGTRLSIL.

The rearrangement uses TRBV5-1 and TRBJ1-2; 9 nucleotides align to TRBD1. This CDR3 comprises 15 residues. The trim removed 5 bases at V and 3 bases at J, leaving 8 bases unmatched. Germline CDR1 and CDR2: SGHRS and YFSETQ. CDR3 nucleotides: TGCGCCAGCAGGAACCCACAGGGGGCATACTATGGCTACACCTTC. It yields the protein CASRNPQGAYYGYTF.

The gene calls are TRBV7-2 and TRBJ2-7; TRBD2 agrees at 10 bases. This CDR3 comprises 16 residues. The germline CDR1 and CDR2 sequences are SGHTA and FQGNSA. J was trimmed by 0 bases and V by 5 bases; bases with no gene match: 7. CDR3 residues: CASSATSGTGSYEQYF. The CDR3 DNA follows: TGTGCCAGCAGCGCAACTAGCGGGACCGGCTCCTACGAGCAGTACTTC.

CDR3: CASSQKDREGEKLFF. The CDR3 DNA sequence: TGCGCCAGCAGTCAGAAGGACAGGGAGGGTGAAAAACTGTTTTTT. This rearrangement joins TRBV23-1 to TRBJ1-4; 8 positions agree with TRBD1. TRBV23-1 is marked as an open reading frame, function uncertain. This CDR3 region has 15 residues. Trimming removed 3 bases from V and 7 bases from J; junction bases left unmatched: 7.

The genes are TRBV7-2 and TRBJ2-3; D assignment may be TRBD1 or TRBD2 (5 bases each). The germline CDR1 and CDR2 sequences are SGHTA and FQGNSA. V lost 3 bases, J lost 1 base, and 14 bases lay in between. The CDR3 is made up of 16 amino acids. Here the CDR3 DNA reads TGTGCCAGCAGCTTTGCCGGGACGCCCGGCACAGATACGCAGTATTTT. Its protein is CASSFAGTPGTDTQYF.

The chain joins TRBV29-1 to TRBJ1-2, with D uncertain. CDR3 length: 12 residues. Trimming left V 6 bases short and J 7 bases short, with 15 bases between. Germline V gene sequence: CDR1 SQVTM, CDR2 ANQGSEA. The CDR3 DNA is TGCAGCGTCGCCGTGAGAGTTCGTGGCTACACCTTC. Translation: CSVAVRVRGYTF.

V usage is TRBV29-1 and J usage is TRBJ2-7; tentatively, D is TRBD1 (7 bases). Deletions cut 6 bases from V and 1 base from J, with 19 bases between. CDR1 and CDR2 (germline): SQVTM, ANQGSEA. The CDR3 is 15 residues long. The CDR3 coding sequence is TGCAGCGTGGCTACTAGGGCAGGGGGGTCCTACGAGCAGTACTTC. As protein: CSVATRAGGSYEQYF.

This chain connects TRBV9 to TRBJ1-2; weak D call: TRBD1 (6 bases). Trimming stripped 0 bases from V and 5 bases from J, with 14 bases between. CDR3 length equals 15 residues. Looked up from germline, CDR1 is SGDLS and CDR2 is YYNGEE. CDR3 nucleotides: TGTGCCAGCAGCGTAGGGCCAGAGGGGGTGTATGGCTACACCTTC. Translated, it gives CASSVGPEGVYGYTF. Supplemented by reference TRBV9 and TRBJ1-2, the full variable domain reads DSGVTQTPKHLITATGQRVTLRCSPRSGDLSVYWYQQSLDQGLQFLIQYYNGEERAKGNILERFSAQQFPDLHSELNLSSLELGDSALYFCASSVGPEGVYGYTFGSGTRLTVV.

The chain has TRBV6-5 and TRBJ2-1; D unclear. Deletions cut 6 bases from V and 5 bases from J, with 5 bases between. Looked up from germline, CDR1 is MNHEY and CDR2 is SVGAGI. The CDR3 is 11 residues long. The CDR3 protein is CASSRDNEQFF. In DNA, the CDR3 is TGTGCCAGCAGCCGAGACAATGAGCAGTTCTTC.

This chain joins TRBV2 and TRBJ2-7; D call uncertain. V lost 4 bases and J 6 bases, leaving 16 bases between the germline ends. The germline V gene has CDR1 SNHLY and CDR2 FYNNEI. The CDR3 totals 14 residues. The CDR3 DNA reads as TGTGCCAGCAGTGGGGTCTCACCCGGTGTCGAGCAGTACTTC. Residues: CASSGVSPGVEQYF.

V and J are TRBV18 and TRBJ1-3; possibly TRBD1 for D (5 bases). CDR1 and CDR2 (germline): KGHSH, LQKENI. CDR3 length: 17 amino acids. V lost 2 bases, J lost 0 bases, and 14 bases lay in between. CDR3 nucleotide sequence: TGTGCCAGCTCACCATTAGGGGACCCGGGCTCTGGAAACACCATATATTTT. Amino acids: CASSPLGDPGSGNTIYF. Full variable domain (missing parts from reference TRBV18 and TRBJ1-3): NAGVMQNPRHLVRRRGQEARLRCSPMKGHSHVYWYRQLPEEGLKFMVYLQKENIIDESGMPKERFSAEFPKEGPSILRIQQVVRGDSAAYFCASSPLGDPGSGNTIYFGEGSWLTVV.

The CDR3 DNA reads TGTGCCAGCAGCGTAGGTCACGAGTCAGGGTACAATCAGCCCCAGCATTTT. Translating it yields CASSVGHESGYNQPQHF. The genes are TRBV9 and TRBJ1-5; D might be TRBD1 (5 bases). The CDR3 has 17 amino acids. Germline CDR1 is SGDLS and CDR2 is YYNGEE. Trimming shortened V by 0 bases and J by 3 bases, and 16 bases separated the two germline ends.

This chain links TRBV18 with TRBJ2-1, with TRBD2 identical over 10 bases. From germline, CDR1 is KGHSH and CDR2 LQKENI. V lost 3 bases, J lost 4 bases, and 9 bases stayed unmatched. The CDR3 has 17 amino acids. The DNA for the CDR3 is TGTGCCAGCTCACCTGGGGCTAGCGGGGGCAAGTACAATGAGCAGTTCTTC. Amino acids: CASSPGASGGKYNEQFF.

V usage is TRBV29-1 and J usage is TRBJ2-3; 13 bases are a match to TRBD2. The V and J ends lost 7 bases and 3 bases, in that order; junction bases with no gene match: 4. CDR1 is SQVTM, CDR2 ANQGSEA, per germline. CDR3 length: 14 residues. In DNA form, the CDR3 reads TGCAGCGGGACTAGCGGGGGATCGACAGATACGCAGTATTTT. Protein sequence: CSGTSGGSTDTQYF.

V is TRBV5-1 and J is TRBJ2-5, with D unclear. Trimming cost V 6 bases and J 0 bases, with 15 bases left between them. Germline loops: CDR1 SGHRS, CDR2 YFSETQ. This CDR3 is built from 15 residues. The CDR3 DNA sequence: TGCGCCAGCACTTACCTCGGTACGGACCAAGAGACCCAGTACTTC. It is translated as CASTYLGTDQETQYF.

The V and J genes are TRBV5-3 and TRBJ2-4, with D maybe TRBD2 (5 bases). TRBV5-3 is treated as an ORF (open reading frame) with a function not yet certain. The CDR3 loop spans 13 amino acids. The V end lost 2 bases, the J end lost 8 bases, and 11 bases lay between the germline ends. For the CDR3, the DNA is TGTGCCAGAAGCTTTGGAGGCGTGGACATTCAGTACTTC. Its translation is CARSFGGVDIQYF.

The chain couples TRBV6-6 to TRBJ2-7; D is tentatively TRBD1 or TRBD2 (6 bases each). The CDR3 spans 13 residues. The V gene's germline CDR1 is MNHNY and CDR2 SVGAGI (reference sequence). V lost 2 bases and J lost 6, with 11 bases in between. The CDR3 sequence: CASSYVRGGEQYF. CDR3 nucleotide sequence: TGTGCCAGCAGTTACGTCAGGGGAGGCGAGCAGTACTTC.